The 18 T cell receptor beta chains below were found in one sample sequenced in a study of cytomegalovirus exposure and HLA in healthy donors. PCR employed 60 Vbeta and 13 Jbeta primers. Clones were sequenced by immunoSEQ multiplex PCR, and TCRdb holds only the in-frame ones, with some missing. The sample has around 160,000 clones; roughly 80% are singletons. Sequenced: PBMCs. All receptors come from a woman aged 40 to 50 in good health and CMV-seropositive.

The rearrangement joins TRBV7-3 to TRBJ2-7; possible D gene TRBD2, 6 bases. Germline values: CDR1 SGHTA, CDR2 FQGTGA. This CDR3 comprises 13 residues. Trimming stripped 2 bases from V and 4 bases from J, with 9 bases between. CDR3 region: CASSLGGVYEQYF. CDR3 coding DNA: TGTGCCAGCAGCTTAGGCGGGGTTTACGAGCAGTACTTC.

The V and J genes are TRBV6-6 and TRBJ2-7; D might be TRBD2 (5 bases). Germline V lookup: CDR1 MNHNY, CDR2 SVGAGI (reference sequence). The CDR3 contains 14 residues. V was trimmed by 6 bases and J by 0 bases, leaving 12 bases between them. The CDR3 reads CASRARRDSYEQYF. CDR3 bases: TGTGCCAGCAGGGCGAGACGGGACTCCTACGAGCAGTACTTC.

The V call is TRBV5-6, the J call TRBJ1-1; D might be TRBD1 (5 bases). This CDR3 is 13 amino acids long. Trimming shortened V by 0 bases and J by 6 bases, and 9 bases separated the two germline ends. Germline CDR1 and CDR2: SGHDT and YYEEEE. DNA for the CDR3: TGTGCCAGCAGCTTGGTAGACAGTTCTGAAGCTTTCTTT. This codes for CASSLVDSSEAFF.

The V and J genes are TRBV7-9 and TRBJ1-2, with 10 positions matching TRBD1. The germline V gene has CDR1 SEHNR and CDR2 FQNEAQ (reference sequence). This CDR3 comprises 14 residues. Trimming at V came to 5 bases and at J to 8 bases, leaving 8 bases not matched to a gene. The CDR3 DNA reads as TGTGCCAGCAGCCCTTTCGACAGGGGGCGCGGCTACACCTTC. It is translated as CASSPFDRGRGYTF. Drawing the rest from reference TRBV7-9 and TRBJ1-2, the complete variable domain is DTGVSQNPRHKITKRGQNVTFRCDPISEHNRLYWYRQTLGQGPEFLTYFQNEAQLEKSRLLSDRFSAERPKGSFSTLEIQRTEQGDSAMYLCASSPFDRGRGYTFGSGTRLTVV.

The chain couples TRBV7-3 to TRBJ1-2; tentatively, D is TRBD1 (6 bases). The length of the CDR3 is 14 residues. V was trimmed by 4 bases and J by 4 bases, leaving 13 bases between them. Germline V lookup: CDR1 SGHTA, CDR2 FQGTGA. As DNA, the CDR3 is TGTGCCAGCAGCTGGGGAGGGGGAAGCTATGGCTACACCTTC. Translating it yields CASSWGGGSYGYTF.

This chain links TRBV19 with TRBJ1-1; perhaps TRBD1 as D (6 bases). The germline V gene encodes CDR1 LNHDA and CDR2 SQIVND (reference sequence). V lost 5 bases, J lost 1 base, and 14 bases lay in between. There are 15 residues in the CDR3. This CDR3 reads CASSPPDRRNTEAFF. The CDR3 DNA follows: TGTGCCAGTAGTCCCCCCGACAGGAGGAACACTGAAGCTTTCTTT.

The chain carries TRBV7-9 and TRBJ2-3; 9 positions match TRBD2. CDR3 length: 15 amino acids. The ends lost 1 base at V and 2 bases at J; junction bases unmatched: 1. CDR1 and CDR2 from the germline V gene are SEHNR and FQNEAQ (reference sequence). The CDR3 bases are TGTGCCAGCAGCTTAGGCGGGGGGGTCACAGATACGCAGTATTTT. Its translation is CASSLGGGVTDTQYF. The entire variable domain, with the rest obtained from reference TRBV7-9 and TRBJ2-3, is as follows: DTGVSQNPRHKITKRGQNVTFRCDPISEHNRLYWYRQTLGQGPEFLTYFQNEAQLEKSRLLSDRFSAERPKGSFSTLEIQRTEQGDSAMYLCASSLGGGVTDTQYFGPGTRLTVL.

The chain is built from TRBV6-7 and TRBJ1-6; 8 bases fit TRBD1. TRBV6-7 is an ORF for which the function is uncertain. CDR3 length equals 14 residues. After removal of 5 bases from V and 10 bases from J, the junction contained 7 bases not matched to a gene. CDR3 amino acids: CASSEDRGGSPLHF. The DNA for the CDR3 is TGTGCCAGCAGTGAAGACAGGGGAGGATCACCCCTCCACTTT.

V and J are TRBV5-4 and TRBJ2-1, with TRBD2 matching 9 bases. Trimming took 4 bases from V and 8 from J; bases not matched to a gene: 13. The germline CDR1 and CDR2 sequences are SGHNT and YYREEE (reference sequence). There are 16 residues in the CDR3. The CDR3 DNA reads TGTGCCAGCAGCCTGGAGGCCAGCGGGGGGTTCGATGAGCAGTTCTTC. This codes for CASSLEASGGFDEQFF.

CDR3 in amino acids: CASSYSSSGGSETQYF. The CDR3 region has the DNA TGTGCCAGCAGTTACTCTTCGAGCGGGGGATCGGAGACCCAGTACTTC. The chain has TRBV6-6 and TRBJ2-5; the match to TRBD2 covers 8 bases. V was clipped by 0 bases and J by 5 bases; unmatched bases: 8. This CDR3 spans 16 amino acids. Germline assignment: CDR1 MNHNY and CDR2 SVGAGI (reference sequence).

This clone showed up just once. The rearrangement links TRBV12-5 to TRBJ1-2, with 8 bases aligning to TRBD1. CDR1 and CDR2 from the germline V gene are LGHNT and FRNRAP. The junction had 12 bases not matched to a gene; V was cut back by 3 bases and J by 6 bases. The CDR3 spans 16 residues. The CDR3 sequence is CASGFPLAGGSDGYTF. DNA of the CDR3: TGTGCTAGTGGTTTCCCACTAGCAGGGGGCAGTGATGGCTACACCTTC. Variable domain in full (rest from reference TRBV12-5 and TRBJ1-2): DARVTQTPRHKVTEMGQEVTMRCQPILGHNTVFWYRQTMMQGLELLAYFRNRAPLDDSGMPKDRFSAEMPDATLATLKIQPSEPRDSAVYFCASGFPLAGGSDGYTFGSGTRLTVV.

This clone was detected a few times. The rearrangement links TRBV19 to TRBJ2-7; 9 bases are a match to TRBD1. The CDR3 is made up of 14 amino acids. The ends lost 5 bases at V and 2 bases at J; junction bases unmatched: 4. CDR1 is LNHDA and CDR2 is SQIVND in the germline V gene (reference sequence). The chain's CDR3 is CASSPRDRAYEQYF. CDR3 nucleotide sequence: TGTGCCAGTAGTCCCCGGGACAGGGCCTACGAGCAGTACTTC.

CDR3 nucleotides: TGTGCCAGCGCAGGGGTTCGAAACACCATATATTTT. As protein: CASAGVRNTIYF. V usage is TRBV14 and J usage is TRBJ1-3; TRBD1 is a possible D gene (6 bases). CDR1 and CDR2 from the germline V gene are SGHDN and FVKESK. The germline V and J ends were trimmed by 8 bases and 5 bases, with 10 bases remaining between them. CDR3 size: 12 residues.

This clone was picked up one time. The chain joins TRBV9 to TRBJ2-2, with 8 positions matching TRBD2. The CDR3 is 14 residues long. Germline trimming cut 0 bases from V and 7 bases from J; bases unmatched to any gene: 2. Germline loops: CDR1 SGDLS, CDR2 YYNGEE. The CDR3: CASSVVLAGGELFF. In DNA, the CDR3 is TGTGCCAGCAGCGTAGTGCTAGCGGGCGGGGAGCTGTTTTTT.

V usage is TRBV5-1 and J usage is TRBJ2-1, with D possibly TRBD2 on 5 matching bases. The germline CDR1 and CDR2 sequences are SGHRS and YFSETQ. This CDR3 has 15 residues. Trimming removed 5 bases at V and 10 bases at J, with 22 bases between. DNA of the CDR3: TGCGCCAGCAGAGGTTCTAGTGATTCAGGCGGGGAGCAGTTCTTC. It translates to CASRGSSDSGGEQFF.

The rearrangement uses TRBV19 and TRBJ1-5, with D tentatively TRBD1 (5 bases). The V end lost 4 bases, the J end lost 7 bases, and 11 bases lay between the germline ends. Germline V CDR1 and CDR2: LNHDA, SQIVND (reference sequence). This CDR3 region has 13 residues. The CDR3 spells CASSTSDRQPQHF. The CDR3 DNA follows: TGTGCCAGTAGTACGAGCGACAGACAGCCCCAGCATTTT. Filled out from reference TRBV19 and TRBJ1-5, the complete variable domain reads DGGITQSPKYLFRKEGQNVTLSCEQNLNHDAMYWYRQDPGQGLRLIYYSQIVNDFQKGDIAEGYSVSREKKESFPLTVTSAQKNPTAFYLCASSTSDRQPQHFGDGTRLSIL.

The gene calls are TRBV5-5 and TRBJ1-1; TRBD1 aligns across 7 bases. V was clipped by 4 bases and J by 5 bases; unmatched bases: 8. The CDR3 contains 14 residues. Germline CDR1 SGHKS, CDR2 YYEKEE (reference sequence). The CDR3 DNA is TGTGCCAGCAGCATGACAGGGTGGGAGACTGAAGCTTTCTTT. It is translated as CASSMTGWETEAFF.

This chain connects TRBV15 to TRBJ1-2, with 9 nucleotides matching TRBD1. CDR1 is LNHNV, CDR2 YYDKDF, per germline (reference sequence). Trimming cost V 4 bases and J 2 bases; bases outside gene matches: 2. The CDR3 is 14 residues long. CDR3 bases: TGTGCCACCAGCACAGACAGGGGGAACTATGGCTACACCTTC. Translated, it gives CATSTDRGNYGYTF.